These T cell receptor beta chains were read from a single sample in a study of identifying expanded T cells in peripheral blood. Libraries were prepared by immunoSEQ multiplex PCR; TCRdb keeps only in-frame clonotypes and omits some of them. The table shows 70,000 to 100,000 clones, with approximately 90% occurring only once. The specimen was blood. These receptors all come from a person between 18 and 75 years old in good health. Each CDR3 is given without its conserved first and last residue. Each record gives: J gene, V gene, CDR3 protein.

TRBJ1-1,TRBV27,ASSPGATEAF
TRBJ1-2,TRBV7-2,ASSRAGLANYGYT
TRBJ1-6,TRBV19,ASSGGTGRYNSPLH
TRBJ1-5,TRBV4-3,ASSQWEGLHQPQH
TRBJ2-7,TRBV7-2,ASSLALGAEQY
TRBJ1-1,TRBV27,ASSLRAGRTEAF
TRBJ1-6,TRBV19,ASSIIPSLAASPLH
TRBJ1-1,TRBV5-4,ASSLAPNTEAF
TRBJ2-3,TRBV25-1,ASSPFDRFMDTQY
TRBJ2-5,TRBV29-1,SVEDTGGGETQY
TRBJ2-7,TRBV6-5,ASRDGIEQY
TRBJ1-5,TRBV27,ASRRGASNQPQH
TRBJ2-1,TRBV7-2,ATRYRAHVPNEQF
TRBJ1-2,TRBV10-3,AISEGARGYT
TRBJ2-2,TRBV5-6,ASSFYGRSAGELF
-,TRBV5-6,ASNIGQGRPYEQY